Following are 5 T cell receptor beta chains from one sample sequenced in a study of OX40 agonist ivuxolimab in advanced cancers. Using immunoSEQ multiplex PCR, the repertoire was profiled, and TCRdb retains in-frame clones only, with some absent. In the table there are 10,000 to 15,000 clones, around 76% of which are singletons. The sequencing here drew on CD4+ or CD8+ T cells sorted from blood, taken in a trial of the OX40 agonist ivuxolimab. Receptors were obtained from an adult with an advanced solid tumor such as melanoma, head and neck, liver or kidney cancer.

The CDR3 DNA is TGTGCCTGCCTATTAGCGGGAGCTCCTAATGAGCAGTTCTTC. It specifies CACLLAGAPNEQFF. The rearrangement joins TRBV2 to TRBJ2-1; 9 nucleotides match TRBD2. Trimming cost V 11 bases and J 7 bases; bases outside gene matches: 12. This CDR3 comprises 14 residues. Germline V gives CDR1 SNHLY, CDR2 FYNNEI.

The gene calls are TRBV10-3 and TRBJ2-1; a possible D gene is TRBD2 (6 bases). Trimming removed 4 bases at V and 3 bases at J, with 19 bases between. Germline CDR1 and CDR2: ENHRY and SYGVKD. The CDR3 sequence is 17 residues long. The CDR3 coding sequence is TGTGCCATCAGTGCACTTCCCGGGGGAGCACACTACAATGAGCAGTTCTTC. Its protein product is CAISALPGGAHYNEQFF.

This clone is medium-sized. The rearrangement links TRBV4-2 to TRBJ2-2; no clear D. The V gene's germline CDR1 is LGHNA and CDR2 YNFKEQ. The CDR3 has 13 amino acids. The V end lost 6 bases, the J end lost 0 bases, and 5 bases lay between the germline ends. CDR3 region: CASRGSNTGELFF. The DNA for the CDR3 is TGTGCCAGCAGAGGCTCGAACACCGGGGAGCTGTTTTTT.

This CDR3 is CASSLSAGLNTEAFF. CDR3 DNA: TGTGCCAGCAGTTTATCGGCAGGATTGAACACTGAAGCTTTCTTT. The chain carries TRBV27 and TRBJ1-1; D unresolved. Germline-derived CDR1 and CDR2 are MNHEY and SMNVEV (reference sequence). V was clipped by 0 bases and J by 0 bases, with 8 bases between them. The CDR3 extends over 15 amino acids.

V and J are TRBV4-2 and TRBJ1-2; D is perhaps TRBD1 (5 bases). Trimming shortened V by 0 bases and J by 8 bases, and 16 bases separated the two germline ends. CDR3 size: 15 residues. CDR1 and CDR2 (germline): LGHNA, YNFKEQ. The CDR3 protein is CASSQDFGGVGGYTF. DNA of the CDR3: TGTGCCAGCAGCCAAGATTTCGGGGGGGTTGGAGGCTACACCTTC.